This is a list of T cell receptor beta chains from one sample in a study of T-cell memory formation after mild COVID-19. In TCRdb, the 5' RACE reads were re-called with MiXCR into one record per CDR3 protein. The sample lists hundreds of thousands of distinct CDR3 sequences, 25% to 30% occurring once. Sequenced sample: PBMCs or a T cell subset sorted from them (not recorded which). The source is an adult woman who had mild COVID-19 (a few samples of this study predate the infection). Cell type and time point are not known. The CDR3 runs from the conserved cysteine through the conserved F or W. The D gene is left open where the match is weak. Where a row states a size, it is once, few, many or the class of an expanded clone; other rows omit it.

>TRBD2|TRBJ2-1|NA|TRBV11-1
CASSPSSAGEGEQFF
TGTGCCAGCAGCCCCTCCTCGGCGGGGGAAGGTGAGCAGTTCTTC
>TRBD1|TRBJ1-1|few|TRBV12-3/TRBV12-4
CASSRTGTANTEAFF
TGTGCCAGCAGCCGAACCGGGACAGCGAACACTGAAGCTTTCTTT
>NA|TRBJ2-7|once|TRBV7-8
CASSLFGNPNYEQYF
TGTGCCAGCAGCTTATTCGGCAATCCCAACTACGAGCAGTACTTC
>TRBD2|TRBJ2-3|NA|TRBV24-1
CATSDPGLATDTQYF
TGTGCCACCAGTGACCCGGGACTAGCGACAGATACGCAGTATTTT
>TRBD1|TRBJ1-5|few|TRBV3-1
CASSSRQGGNQPQHF
TGTGCCAGCAGTTCAAGACAGGGAGGGAATCAGCCCCAGCATTTT
>NA|TRBJ2-5|few|TRBV6-1
CASSAAGVETQYF
TGTGCCAGCAGTGCAGCAGGGGTAGAGACCCAGTACTTC
>NA|TRBJ2-7|NA|TRBV5-1
CASTKQGRDSYEQYF
TGCGCCAGCACCAAACAGGGAAGAGACTCCTACGAGCAGTACTTC
>NA|TRBJ1-5|few|TRBV7-2
CASSLGTTLNQPQHF
TGTGCCAGCAGCTTAGGGACTACTCTCAATCAGCCCCAGCATTTT
>NA|TRBJ2-5|NA|TRBV4-2
CASSQDPYQETQYF
TGTGCCAGCAGCCAAGACCCCTACCAAGAGACCCAGTACTTC
>NA|TRBJ2-7|few|TRBV5-1
CASRDRRANPYEQYF
TGCGCCAGCAGGGATCGGAGGGCAAACCCTTACGAGCAGTACTTC
>TRBD2|TRBJ2-5|NA|TRBV12-3/TRBV12-4
CASSLFVGGETQYF
TGTGCCAGCAGTTTGTTCGTGGGAGGGGAGACCCAGTACTTC
>TRBD1|TRBJ2-1|few|TRBV20-1
CSASQVTGGIGLRNEQFF
TGCAGTGCTAGCCAAGTCACAGGGGGGATAGGGTTGCGCAATGAGCAGTTCTTC
>TRBD1|TRBJ2-7|NA|TRBV30
CATTGTGFYEQYF
TGTGCCACTACCGGGACAGGGTTCTACGAGCAGTACTTC
>NA|TRBJ2-5|few|TRBV5-1
CASSSTTGIETQYF
TGCGCCAGCTCCTCTACGACTGGAATAGAGACCCAGTACTTC
>TRBD2|TRBJ2-7|few|TRBV7-2
CASSGGLAGAPSPYEQYF
TGTGCCAGCAGCGGGGGACTAGCGGGAGCTCCCAGTCCCTACGAGCAGTACTTC